Sequencing of this T cell receptor (beta chain) was carried out in a study of blood T cell repertoires in COVID-19. Across the study: Spain, Italy and the United States supplied samples that represented acute and convalescent COVID-19.

Source study methods: Counts of nucleated cells, estimated from reference gene primer amplification, were obtained. Method: immunoSEQ multiplex PCR; TCRdb's copy keeps in-frame clones and lacks some. That table gives V, J and clone size, and the DNA gave D and trimming. The table lists 150,000 to 200,000 clones, more than 75% of them singletons. Followed longitudinally, the Seattle patients had been enrolled during active infection. The sequenced sample consisted of peripheral blood. This sequence was found in a man aged 18 to 30 with COVID-19, enrolled during active disease.

As DNA, the CDR3 is TGCGCCAGCAGCCAAGAGAGGGCAAATGAGCAGTTCTTC. Its translation is CASSQERANEQFF. The V gene is TRBV4-3, the J gene TRBJ2-1; TRBD2 might be the D (5 bases). The CDR3 totals 13 residues. Between the trimmed V and J ends, which lost 0 bases and 7 bases, there was a span of 7 bases. Germline assignment: CDR1 LGHNA and CDR2 YSLEER.